This T cell receptor (beta chain) was obtained from a study of T-cell memory formation after mild COVID-19. General observations from the study: Clones contracting over day 15 to 85 were CD4/CD8 balanced, with later expanders leaning CD4+.

Constant-segment primers and 5'RACE yielded cDNA libraries for TCR alpha and TCR beta, each carrying sample barcodes and UMIs. TCRdb fed the 5' RACE reads into MiXCR, producing one record per CDR3 protein. The sample contains over 500,000 distinct CDR3 sequences, about 18% of which appear only once. Comment on this clonotype: The antigen is not known.

This CDR3 has 16 amino acids. V dropped 4 bases and J dropped 6; count of bases not matched to a gene: 13. In germline, CDR1 is SGDLS, CDR2 YYNGEE. The sequence was collected from an adult woman who had mild COVID-19 (a few samples of this study predate the infection). Cell type and time point are not known. The rearrangement links TRBV9 to TRBJ2-1; 7 bases align to TRBD2. The sequencing input was PBMCs or a T cell subset sorted from them (not recorded which). The chain's CDR3 is CASSPPMAGVPNEQFF. Written as DNA, the CDR3 is TGTGCCAGCAGCCCCCCGATGGCGGGAGTGCCCAATGAGCAGTTCTTC.